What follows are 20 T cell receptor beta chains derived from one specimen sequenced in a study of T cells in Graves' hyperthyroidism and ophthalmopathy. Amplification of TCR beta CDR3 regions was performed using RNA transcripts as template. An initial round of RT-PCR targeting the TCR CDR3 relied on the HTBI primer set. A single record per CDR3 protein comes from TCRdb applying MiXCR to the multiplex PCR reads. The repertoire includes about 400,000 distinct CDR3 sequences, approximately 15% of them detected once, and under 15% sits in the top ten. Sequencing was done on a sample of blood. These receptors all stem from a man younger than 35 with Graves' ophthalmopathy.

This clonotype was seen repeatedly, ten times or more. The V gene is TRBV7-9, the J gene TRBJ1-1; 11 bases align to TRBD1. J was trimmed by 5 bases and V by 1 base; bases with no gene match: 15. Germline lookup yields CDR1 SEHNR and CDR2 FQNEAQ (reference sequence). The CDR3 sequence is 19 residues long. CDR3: CASSLEPRMDRGHKTEAFF. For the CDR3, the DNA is TGTGCCAGCAGCTTAGAACCTCGTATGGACAGGGGGCATAAAACTGAAGCTTTCTTT.

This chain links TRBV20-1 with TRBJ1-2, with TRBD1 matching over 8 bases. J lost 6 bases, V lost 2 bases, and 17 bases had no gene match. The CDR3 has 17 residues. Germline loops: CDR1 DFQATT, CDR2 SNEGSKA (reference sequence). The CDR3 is CSARRTGRNRAADGYTF. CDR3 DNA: TGCAGTGCTAGACGGACAGGGAGGAATAGGGCCGCGGATGGCTACACCTTC.

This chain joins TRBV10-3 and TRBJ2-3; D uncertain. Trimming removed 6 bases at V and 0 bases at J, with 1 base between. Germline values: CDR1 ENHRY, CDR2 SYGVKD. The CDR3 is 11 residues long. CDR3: CAISSTDTQYF. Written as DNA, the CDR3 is TGTGCCATCAGCAGCACAGATACGCAGTATTTT.

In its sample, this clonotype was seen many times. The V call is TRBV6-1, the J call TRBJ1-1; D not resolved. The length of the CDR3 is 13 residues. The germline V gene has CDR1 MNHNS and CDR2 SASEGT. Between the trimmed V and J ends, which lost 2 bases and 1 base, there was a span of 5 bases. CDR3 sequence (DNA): TGTGCCAGCAGTGAATGGGAGAACACTGAAGCTTTCTTT. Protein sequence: CASSEWENTEAFF.

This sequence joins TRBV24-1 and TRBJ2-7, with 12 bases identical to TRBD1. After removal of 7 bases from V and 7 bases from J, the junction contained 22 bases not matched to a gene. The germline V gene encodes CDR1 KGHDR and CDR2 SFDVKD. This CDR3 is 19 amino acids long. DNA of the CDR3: TGTGCCACCAGCGGGACAGGGGGCGAGCTAGCGGGAGAGGACTATGAGCAGTACTTC. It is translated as CATSGTGGELAGEDYEQYF.

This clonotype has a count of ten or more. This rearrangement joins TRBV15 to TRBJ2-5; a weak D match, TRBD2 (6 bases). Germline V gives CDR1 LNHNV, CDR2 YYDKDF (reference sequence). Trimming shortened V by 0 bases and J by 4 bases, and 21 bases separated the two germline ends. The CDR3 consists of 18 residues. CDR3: CATSRDRLDSWRAETQYF. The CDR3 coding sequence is TGTGCCACCAGCAGAGATCGGTTGGACTCCTGGAGGGCAGAGACCCAGTACTTC.

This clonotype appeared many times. CDR3 sequence reads: CAIRNQRDFNEQFF. In nucleotides, the CDR3 is TGTGCCATCAGGAACCAGCGGGACTTCAATGAGCAGTTCTTC. The V and J genes are TRBV10-3 and TRBJ2-1, with TRBD2 identical over 7 bases. The CDR3 covers 14 residues. J lost 6 bases, V lost 6 bases, and 8 bases had no gene match. The germline gives CDR1 ENHRY, CDR2 SYGVKD.

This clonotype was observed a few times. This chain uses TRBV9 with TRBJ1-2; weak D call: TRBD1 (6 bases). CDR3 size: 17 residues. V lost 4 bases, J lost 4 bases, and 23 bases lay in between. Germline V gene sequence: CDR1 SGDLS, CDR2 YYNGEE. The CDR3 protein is CASSPLRAGALIYGYTF. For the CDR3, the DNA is TGTGCCAGCAGCCCGCTCCGGGCAGGGGCCCTAATCTATGGCTACACCTTC.

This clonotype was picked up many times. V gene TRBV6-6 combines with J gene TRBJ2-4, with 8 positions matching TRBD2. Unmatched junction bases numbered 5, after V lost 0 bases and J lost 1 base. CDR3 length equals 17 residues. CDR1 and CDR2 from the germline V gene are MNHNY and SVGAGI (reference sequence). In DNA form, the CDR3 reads TGTGCCAGCAGTTACTCCTCGACTAGCGTGGCCAAAAACATTCAGTACTTC. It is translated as CASSYSSTSVAKNIQYF.

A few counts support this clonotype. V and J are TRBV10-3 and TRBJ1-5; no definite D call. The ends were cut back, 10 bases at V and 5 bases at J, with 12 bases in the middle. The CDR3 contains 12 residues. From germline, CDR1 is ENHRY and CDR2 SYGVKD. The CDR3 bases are TGTGCCACCGGGAAGGGTGATCAGCCCCAGCATTTT. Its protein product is CATGKGDQPQHF.

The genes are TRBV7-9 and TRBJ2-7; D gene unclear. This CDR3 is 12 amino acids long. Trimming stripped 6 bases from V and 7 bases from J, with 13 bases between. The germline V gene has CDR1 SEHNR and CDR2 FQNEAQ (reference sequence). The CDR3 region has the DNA TGTGCCAGCAGAGGGTCCCCCCGGGAGCAGTACTTC. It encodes CASRGSPREQYF.

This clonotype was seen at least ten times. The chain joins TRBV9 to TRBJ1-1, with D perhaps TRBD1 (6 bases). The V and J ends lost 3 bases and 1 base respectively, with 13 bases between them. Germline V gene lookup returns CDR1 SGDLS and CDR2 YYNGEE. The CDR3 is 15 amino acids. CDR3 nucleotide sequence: TGTGCCAGCAGCGAAGGGGGGGGGTGGAACACTGAAGCTTTCTTT. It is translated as CASSEGGGWNTEAFF.

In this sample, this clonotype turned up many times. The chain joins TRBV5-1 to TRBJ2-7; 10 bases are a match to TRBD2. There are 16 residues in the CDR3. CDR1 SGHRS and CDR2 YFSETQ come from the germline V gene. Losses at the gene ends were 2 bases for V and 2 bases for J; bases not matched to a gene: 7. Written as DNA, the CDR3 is TGCGCCAGCAGCTTCGCAACTAGCGGGGTGCCCTACGAGCAGTACTTC. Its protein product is CASSFATSGVPYEQYF. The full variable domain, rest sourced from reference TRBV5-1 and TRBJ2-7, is KAGVTQTPRYLIKTRGQQVTLSCSPISGHRSVSWYQQTPGQGLQFLFEYFSETQRNKGNFPGRFSGRQFSNSRSEMNVSTLELGDSALYLCASSFATSGVPYEQYFGPGTRLTVT.

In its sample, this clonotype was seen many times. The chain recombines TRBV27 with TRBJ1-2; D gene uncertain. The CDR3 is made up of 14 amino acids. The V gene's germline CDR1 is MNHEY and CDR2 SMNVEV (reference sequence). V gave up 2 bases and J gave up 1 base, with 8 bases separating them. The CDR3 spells CASSLDSFNYGYTF. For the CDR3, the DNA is TGTGCCAGCAGTTTAGATTCCTTTAACTATGGCTACACCTTC.

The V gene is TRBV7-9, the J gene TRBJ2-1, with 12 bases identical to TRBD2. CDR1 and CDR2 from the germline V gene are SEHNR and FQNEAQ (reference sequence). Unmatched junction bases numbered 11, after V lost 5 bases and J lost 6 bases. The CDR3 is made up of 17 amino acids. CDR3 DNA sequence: TGTGCCAGCAGCCGTTGGACTAGCGGGAAACTGACCAATGAGCAGTTCTTC. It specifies CASSRWTSGKLTNEQFF.

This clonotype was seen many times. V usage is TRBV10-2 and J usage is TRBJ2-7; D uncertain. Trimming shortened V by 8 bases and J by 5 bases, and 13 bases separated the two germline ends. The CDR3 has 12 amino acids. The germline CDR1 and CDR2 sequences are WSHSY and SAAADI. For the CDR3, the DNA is TGCGCCAGCTTGAGAGGCCAGAACGAGCAGTACTTC. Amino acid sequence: CASLRGQNEQYF.

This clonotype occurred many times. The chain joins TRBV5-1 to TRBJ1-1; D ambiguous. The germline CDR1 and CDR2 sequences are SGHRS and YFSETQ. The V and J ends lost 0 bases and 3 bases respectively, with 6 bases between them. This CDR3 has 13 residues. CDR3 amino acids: CASSLAVYTEAFF. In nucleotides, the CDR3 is TGCGCCAGCAGCTTGGCAGTGTACACTGAAGCTTTCTTT.

As DNA, the CDR3 is TGTGCCAGCAGTTTGTGGGGACAGGGGGCCGAGAACACTGAAGCTTTCTTT. Protein sequence: CASSLWGQGAENTEAFF. The rearrangement joins TRBV28 to TRBJ1-1, with 12 positions matching TRBD1. This CDR3 contains 17 residues. Losses at the gene ends were 3 bases for V and 1 base for J; bases not matched to a gene: 6. Per the germline V gene, CDR1 is MDHEN and CDR2 is SYDVKM.

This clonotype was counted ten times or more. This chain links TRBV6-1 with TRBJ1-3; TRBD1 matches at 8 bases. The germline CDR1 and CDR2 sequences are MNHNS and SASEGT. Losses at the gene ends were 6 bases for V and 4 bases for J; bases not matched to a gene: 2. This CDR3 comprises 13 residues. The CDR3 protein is CASSTGGGNTIYF. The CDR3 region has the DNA TGTGCCAGCAGCACAGGGGGGGGAAACACCATATATTTT.

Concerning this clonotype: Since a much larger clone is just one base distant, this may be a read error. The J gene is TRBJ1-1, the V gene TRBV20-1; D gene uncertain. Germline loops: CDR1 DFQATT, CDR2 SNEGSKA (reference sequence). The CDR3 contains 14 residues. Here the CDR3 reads CSAPGSRGGTEALF. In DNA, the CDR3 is TGCAGTGCCCCGGGATCCCGGGGAGGCACTGAAGCTCTCTTT.